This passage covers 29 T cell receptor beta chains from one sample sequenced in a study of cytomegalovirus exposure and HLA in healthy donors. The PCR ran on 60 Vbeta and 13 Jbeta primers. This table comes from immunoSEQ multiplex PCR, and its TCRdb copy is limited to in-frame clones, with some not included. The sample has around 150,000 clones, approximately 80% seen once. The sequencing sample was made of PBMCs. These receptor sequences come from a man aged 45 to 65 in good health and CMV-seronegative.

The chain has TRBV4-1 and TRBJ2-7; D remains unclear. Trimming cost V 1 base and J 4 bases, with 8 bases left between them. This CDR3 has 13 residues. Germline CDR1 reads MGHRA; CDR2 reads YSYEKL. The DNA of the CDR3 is TGCGCCAGCAGCCAAGTGGAGTTTTACGAGCAGTACTTC. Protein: CASSQVEFYEQYF.

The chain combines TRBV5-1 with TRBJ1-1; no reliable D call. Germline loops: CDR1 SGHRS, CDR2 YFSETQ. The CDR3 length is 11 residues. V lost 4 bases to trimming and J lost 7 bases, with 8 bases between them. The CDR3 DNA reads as TGCGCCAGCAGCCGAGAGGGTGAAGCTTTCTTT. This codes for CASSREGEAFF.

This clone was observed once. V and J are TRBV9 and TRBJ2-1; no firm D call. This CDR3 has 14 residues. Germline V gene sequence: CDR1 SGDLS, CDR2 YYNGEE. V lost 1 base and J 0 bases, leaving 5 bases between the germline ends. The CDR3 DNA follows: TGTGCCAGCAGCGTAACGAGCTCCTACAATGAGCAGTTCTTC. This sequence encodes CASSVTSSYNEQFF.

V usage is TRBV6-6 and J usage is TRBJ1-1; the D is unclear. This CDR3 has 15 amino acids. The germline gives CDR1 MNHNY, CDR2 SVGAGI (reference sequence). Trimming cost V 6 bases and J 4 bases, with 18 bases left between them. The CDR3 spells CASSPMDREGTEAFF. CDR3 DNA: TGTGCCAGCAGCCCTATGGATCGGGAAGGCACTGAAGCTTTCTTT.

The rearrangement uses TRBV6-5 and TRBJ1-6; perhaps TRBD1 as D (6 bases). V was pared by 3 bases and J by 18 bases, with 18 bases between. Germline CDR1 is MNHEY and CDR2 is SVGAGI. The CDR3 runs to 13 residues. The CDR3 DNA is TGTGCCAGCAGTTATTCCTTCAGGGGAAACCCCCACTTT. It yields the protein CASSYSFRGNPHF.

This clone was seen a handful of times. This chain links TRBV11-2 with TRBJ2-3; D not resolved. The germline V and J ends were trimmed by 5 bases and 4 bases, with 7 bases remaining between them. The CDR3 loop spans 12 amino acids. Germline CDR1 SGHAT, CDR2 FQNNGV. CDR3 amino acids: CASSPGPDTQYF. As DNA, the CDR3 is TGTGCCAGCAGCCCAGGTCCAGATACGCAGTATTTT.

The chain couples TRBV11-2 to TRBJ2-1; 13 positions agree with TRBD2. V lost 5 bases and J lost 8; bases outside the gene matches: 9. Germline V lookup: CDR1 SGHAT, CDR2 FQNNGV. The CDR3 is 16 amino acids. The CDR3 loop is CASSPRTSGSKYEQFF. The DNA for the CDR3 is TGTGCCAGCAGCCCCAGGACTAGCGGGAGTAAGTATGAGCAGTTCTTC.

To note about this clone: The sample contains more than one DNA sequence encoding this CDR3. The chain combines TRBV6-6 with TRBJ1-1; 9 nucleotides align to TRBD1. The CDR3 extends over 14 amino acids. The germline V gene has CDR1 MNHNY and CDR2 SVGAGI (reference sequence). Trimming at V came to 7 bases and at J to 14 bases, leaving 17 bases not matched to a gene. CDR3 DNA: TGTGCCAGCACCGGACAGGGGATTGGGGAAGGGGCCTTCTTT. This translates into CASTGQGIGEGAFF.

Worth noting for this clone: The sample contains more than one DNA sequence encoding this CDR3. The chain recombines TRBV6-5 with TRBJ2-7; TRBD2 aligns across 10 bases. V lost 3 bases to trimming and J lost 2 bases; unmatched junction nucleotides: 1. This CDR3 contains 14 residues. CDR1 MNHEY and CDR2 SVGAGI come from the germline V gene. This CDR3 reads CASSYSGGTYEQYF. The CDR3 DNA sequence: TGTGCCAGCAGTTATAGCGGGGGGACCTACGAGCAGTACTTC.

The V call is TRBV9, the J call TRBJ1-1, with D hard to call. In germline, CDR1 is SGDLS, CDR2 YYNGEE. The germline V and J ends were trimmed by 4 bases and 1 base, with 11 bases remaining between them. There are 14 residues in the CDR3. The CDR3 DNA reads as TGTGCCAGCAGCCCGATGACTCAGAACACTGAAGCTTTCTTT. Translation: CASSPMTQNTEAFF.

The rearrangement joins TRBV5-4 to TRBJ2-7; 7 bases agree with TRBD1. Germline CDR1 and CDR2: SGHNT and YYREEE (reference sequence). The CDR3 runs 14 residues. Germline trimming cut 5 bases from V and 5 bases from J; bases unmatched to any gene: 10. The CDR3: CASRIDRARNEQYF. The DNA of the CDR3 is TGTGCCAGCAGGATCGACAGGGCTCGGAACGAGCAGTACTTC.

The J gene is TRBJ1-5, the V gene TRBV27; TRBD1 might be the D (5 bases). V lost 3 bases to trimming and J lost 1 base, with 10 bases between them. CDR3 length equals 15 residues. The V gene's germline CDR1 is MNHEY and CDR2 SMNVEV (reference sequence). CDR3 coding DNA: TGTGCCAGCAGTTTTTCCCGACAGAGCAATCAGCCCCAGCATTTT. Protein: CASSFSRQSNQPQHF.

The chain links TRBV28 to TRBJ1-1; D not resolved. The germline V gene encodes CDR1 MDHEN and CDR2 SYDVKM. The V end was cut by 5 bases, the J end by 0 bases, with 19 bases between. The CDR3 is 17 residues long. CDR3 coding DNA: TGTGCCAGCAGTCGAGACGTGGGCCCACAAATGAACACTGAAGCTTTCTTT. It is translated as CASSRDVGPQMNTEAFF. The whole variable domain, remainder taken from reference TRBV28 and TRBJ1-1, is DVKVTQSSRYLVKRTGEKVFLECVQDMDHENMFWYRQDPGLGLRLIYFSYDVKMKEKGDIPEGYSVSREKKERFSLILESASTNQTSMYLCASSRDVGPQMNTEAFFGQGTRLTVV.

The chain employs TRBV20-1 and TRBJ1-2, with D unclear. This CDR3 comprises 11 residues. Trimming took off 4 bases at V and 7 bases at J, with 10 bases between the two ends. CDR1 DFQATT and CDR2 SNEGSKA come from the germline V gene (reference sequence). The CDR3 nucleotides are TGCAGTGCTAAGGAGTGGCGTGGCTACACCTTC. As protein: CSAKEWRGYTF.

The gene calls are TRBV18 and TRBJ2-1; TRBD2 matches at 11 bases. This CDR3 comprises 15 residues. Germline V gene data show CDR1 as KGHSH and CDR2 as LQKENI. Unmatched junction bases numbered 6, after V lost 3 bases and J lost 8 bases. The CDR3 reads CASSPASGRSDEQFF. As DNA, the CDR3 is TGTGCCAGCTCACCCGCTAGCGGGAGGAGCGATGAGCAGTTCTTC.

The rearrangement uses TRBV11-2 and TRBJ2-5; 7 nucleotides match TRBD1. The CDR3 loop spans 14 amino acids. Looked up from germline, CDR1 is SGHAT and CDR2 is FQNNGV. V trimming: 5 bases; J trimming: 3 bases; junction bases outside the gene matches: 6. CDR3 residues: CASSNTGVEETQYF. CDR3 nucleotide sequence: TGTGCCAGCAGCAATACAGGGGTCGAAGAGACCCAGTACTTC.

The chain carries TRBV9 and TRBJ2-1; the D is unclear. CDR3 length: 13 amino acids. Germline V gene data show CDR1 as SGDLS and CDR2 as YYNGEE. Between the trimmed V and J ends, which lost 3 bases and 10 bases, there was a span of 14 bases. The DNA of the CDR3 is TGTGCCAGCAGCGGAGACTTGGTAGGCGAGCAGTTCTTC. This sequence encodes CASSGDLVGEQFF.

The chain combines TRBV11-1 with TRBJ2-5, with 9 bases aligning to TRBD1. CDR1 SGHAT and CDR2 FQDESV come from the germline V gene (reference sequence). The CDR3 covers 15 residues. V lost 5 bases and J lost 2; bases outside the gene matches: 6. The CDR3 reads CASSTRQGVQETQYF. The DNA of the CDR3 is TGTGCCAGCAGCACCCGACAGGGGGTTCAAGAGACCCAGTACTTC.

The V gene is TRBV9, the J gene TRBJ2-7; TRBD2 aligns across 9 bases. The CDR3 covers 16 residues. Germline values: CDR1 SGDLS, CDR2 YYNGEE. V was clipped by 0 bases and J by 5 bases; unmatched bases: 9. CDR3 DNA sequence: TGTGCCAGCAGCGTAGATATGGCGGGGGGGCCGGACGAGCAGTACTTC. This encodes CASSVDMAGGPDEQYF.

This CDR3 is CASSPIGTGSTGELFF. CDR3 DNA sequence: TGTGCCAGCAGCCCTATTGGGACAGGGAGCACCGGGGAGCTGTTTTTT. J is TRBJ2-2 and V is TRBV9; the match to TRBD1 covers 9 bases. The CDR3 is made up of 16 amino acids. The germline V gene has CDR1 SGDLS and CDR2 YYNGEE. Germline trimming cut 4 bases from V and 4 bases from J; bases unmatched to any gene: 8.

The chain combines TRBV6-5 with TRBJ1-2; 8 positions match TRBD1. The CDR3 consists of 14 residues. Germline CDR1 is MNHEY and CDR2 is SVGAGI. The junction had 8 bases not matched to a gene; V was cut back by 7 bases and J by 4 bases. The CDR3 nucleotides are TGTGCCAGCAAGGCAGGGGGCAATATCTATGGCTACACCTTC. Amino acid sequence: CASKAGGNIYGYTF.

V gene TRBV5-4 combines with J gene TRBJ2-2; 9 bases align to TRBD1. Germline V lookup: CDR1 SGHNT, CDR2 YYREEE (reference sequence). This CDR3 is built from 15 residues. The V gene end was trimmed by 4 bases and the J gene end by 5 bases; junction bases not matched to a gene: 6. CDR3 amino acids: CASSRDRVGTGELFF. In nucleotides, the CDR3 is TGTGCCAGCAGCCGGGACAGGGTCGGGACCGGGGAGCTGTTTTTT.

The CDR3 bases are TGTGCCAGCAGTGATAGACCCGGGAGCATCTCCTACGAGCAGTACTTC. Translating gives CASSDRPGSISYEQYF. The rearrangement joins TRBV6-1 to TRBJ2-7; tentatively, D is TRBD2 (6 bases). V was clipped by 3 bases and J by 0 bases, with 15 bases between them. The CDR3 covers 16 residues. CDR1 and CDR2 (germline): MNHNS, SASEGT.

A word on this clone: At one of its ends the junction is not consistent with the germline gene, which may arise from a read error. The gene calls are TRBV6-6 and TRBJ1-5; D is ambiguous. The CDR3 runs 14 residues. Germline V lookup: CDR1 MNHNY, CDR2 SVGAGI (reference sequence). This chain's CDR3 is CASSYSEGNQPQHF. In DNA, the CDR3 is TGTGCCAGCAGCTACTCAGAGGGCAATCAGCCCCAGCATTTT.

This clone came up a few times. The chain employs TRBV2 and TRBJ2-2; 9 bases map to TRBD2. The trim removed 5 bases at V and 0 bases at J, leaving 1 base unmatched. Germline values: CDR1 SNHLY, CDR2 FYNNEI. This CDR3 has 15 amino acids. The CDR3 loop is CASSLAGANTGELFF. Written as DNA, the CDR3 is TGTGCCAGCAGTTTAGCGGGGGCGAACACCGGGGAGCTGTTTTTT.

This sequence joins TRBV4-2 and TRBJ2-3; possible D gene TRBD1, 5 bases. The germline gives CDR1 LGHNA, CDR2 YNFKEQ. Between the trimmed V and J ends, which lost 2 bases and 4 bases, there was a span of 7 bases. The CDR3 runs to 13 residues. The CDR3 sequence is CASSQPGSDTQYF. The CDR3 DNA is TGTGCCAGCAGCCAACCAGGGTCAGATACGCAGTATTTT.

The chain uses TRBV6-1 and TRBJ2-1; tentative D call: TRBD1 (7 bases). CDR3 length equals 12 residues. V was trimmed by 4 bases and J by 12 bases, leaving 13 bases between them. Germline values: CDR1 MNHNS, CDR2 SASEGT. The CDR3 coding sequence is TGTGCCAGCAGTGGACAGGGAGGTTTGCAGTTCTTC. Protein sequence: CASSGQGGLQFF.

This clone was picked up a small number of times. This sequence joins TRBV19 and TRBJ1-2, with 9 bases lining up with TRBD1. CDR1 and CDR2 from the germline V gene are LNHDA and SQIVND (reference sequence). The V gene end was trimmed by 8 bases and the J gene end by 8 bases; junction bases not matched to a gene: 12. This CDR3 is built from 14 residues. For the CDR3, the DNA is TGTGCCAGTTTGGGGGACAGGGCTGACAACGGCTACACCTTC. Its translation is CASLGDRADNGYTF.

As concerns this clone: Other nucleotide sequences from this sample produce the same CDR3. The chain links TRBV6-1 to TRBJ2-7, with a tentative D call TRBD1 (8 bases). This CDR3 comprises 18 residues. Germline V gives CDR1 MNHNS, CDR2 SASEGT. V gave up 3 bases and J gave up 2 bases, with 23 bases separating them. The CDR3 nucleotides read TGTGCCAGCAGTGAGCCGGACAGGGAGGGCCGCACTGCCTACGAGCAGTACTTC. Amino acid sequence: CASSEPDREGRTAYEQYF.